The entry below gives a single TCR beta chain sequence along with its context. Its antigen specificity is not known. The record has no base qualities; no much larger clone is one base away. The donors were roughly 39 Caucasian individuals from Russia, aged roughly 6 to 90 years, who were systemically healthy. Each donor gave ten milliliters of peripheral blood, drawn into EDTA-treated Vacutainer tubes. PBMCs were isolated by Ficoll-Paque density-gradient centrifugation, with at least 6 million obtained per sample. Total RNA, at least 6 micrograms per sample, was extracted from PBMCs with Trizol reagent. Naive CD45RAhigh/CD27high T cell percentages were measured by flow cytometry on a PBMC aliquot from every donor. The V end gives up 5 bases and the J end 6 bases, leaving 11 bases in the junction not matched to a gene. Including the terminal cysteine and phenylalanine, the CDR3 comprises 15 residues. Just CDR3 DNA is preserved here, 45 bases in frame from base 1. CDR1 and CDR2, per the germline V gene, are MGHRA and YSYEKL.

Library method: 5' RACE. TCRdb names Illumina HiSeq 2500 as the instrument used. The second PCR ran for roughly 7 to 12 cycles and used a J-beta primer mix along with a sample-barcoded 5' primer. A template-switch 5' adaptor carrying 12 random nucleotides introduced a unique molecular identifier onto each TCR beta cDNA molecule. Each sample yielded at least 2.5 million CDR3-containing paired-end reads. All of the RNA was converted into first-strand cDNA using the Mint cDNA synthesis kit, with a TRBC-specific oligonucleotide serving as the primer. After uracil-DNA glycosylase treatment, a first 18-cycle PCR used universal primers M1SS and BC2_uni_R on all cDNA. The study's own analysis went as follows. For normalization, 1 million high-quality reads were randomly selected from each sample, with every read carrying a distinct molecular identifier. Reads sharing molecular identifiers were discarded rather than binned into consensus sequences. MiTCR, run with a Q25 quality threshold and the strictest error-elimination algorithm, handled CDR3 identification, clonotype clustering and error correction. A nonparametric unseen species model with Euler transformation was used to estimate lower-bound total TCR beta diversity. TCRdb trimmed the raw reads at Q25, called clones with MiXCR and kept productive beta chains. Entries are consolidated by CDR3 protein sequence, retaining the most common genes and DNA. These V and J calls are TCRdb output, not the study's own analysis. Here the sample has some 1.5 million distinct CDR3 sequences; roughly 43% occur a single time. The top ten clonotypes cover approximately 4.1% of the sample.

This entry belongs to a study of blood T cells in healthy people across ages (dated by TCRdb to the mid-2010s). About the investigation overall: In model experiments, template switching captured about one uniquely barcoded TCR beta cDNA molecule for every two T cells. The study measured age-related changes in TCR beta repertoire diversity using deep sequencing normalized with unique cDNA molecular identifiers. Using the same blood draw, the study looked at two additional independent replicas of 1 million unique cDNA reads for two donors, one aged 18 to 30 and the other aged 80 or older. Donors of different ages were randomly distributed across sequencing lanes to avoid experimental bias. The donors were split into four age groups: young (average around 17 years), middle-aged (roughly 40), aged (around 67) and long-lived (over 75).

Overall results and qualifications from the work: Estimates of total diversity from one million sequenced T cells were regarded as lower bounds and underestimates. Observed TCR beta diversity correlated strongly with the percentage of naive T cells measured by flow cytometry. Compared with the aged group, the long-lived group had more naive CD4+ T cells, fewer expanded clones and increased TCR diversity, a pattern suggesting age selection. Observed TCR beta diversity per million T cells fell roughly linearly with age, and a significant reduction was already apparent by age around 39. Donor CMV infection status was unknown, potentially confounding age-related changes in expanded clonotypes. Because profiling used bulk unsorted PBMCs, naive and antigen-experienced compartments could not be compared conclusively.

Rearrangement joined TRBV4-1 to TRBJ1-1; TRBD1 agrees with 8 junctional bases. Material for sequencing was blood. This TCR derives from a woman under 30 in good health. The DNA sequence follows: TGCGCCAGCAGCACCTTACCGGGACAGGTATCTGAAGCTTTCTTT. Its protein reads: CASSTLPGQVSEAFF.